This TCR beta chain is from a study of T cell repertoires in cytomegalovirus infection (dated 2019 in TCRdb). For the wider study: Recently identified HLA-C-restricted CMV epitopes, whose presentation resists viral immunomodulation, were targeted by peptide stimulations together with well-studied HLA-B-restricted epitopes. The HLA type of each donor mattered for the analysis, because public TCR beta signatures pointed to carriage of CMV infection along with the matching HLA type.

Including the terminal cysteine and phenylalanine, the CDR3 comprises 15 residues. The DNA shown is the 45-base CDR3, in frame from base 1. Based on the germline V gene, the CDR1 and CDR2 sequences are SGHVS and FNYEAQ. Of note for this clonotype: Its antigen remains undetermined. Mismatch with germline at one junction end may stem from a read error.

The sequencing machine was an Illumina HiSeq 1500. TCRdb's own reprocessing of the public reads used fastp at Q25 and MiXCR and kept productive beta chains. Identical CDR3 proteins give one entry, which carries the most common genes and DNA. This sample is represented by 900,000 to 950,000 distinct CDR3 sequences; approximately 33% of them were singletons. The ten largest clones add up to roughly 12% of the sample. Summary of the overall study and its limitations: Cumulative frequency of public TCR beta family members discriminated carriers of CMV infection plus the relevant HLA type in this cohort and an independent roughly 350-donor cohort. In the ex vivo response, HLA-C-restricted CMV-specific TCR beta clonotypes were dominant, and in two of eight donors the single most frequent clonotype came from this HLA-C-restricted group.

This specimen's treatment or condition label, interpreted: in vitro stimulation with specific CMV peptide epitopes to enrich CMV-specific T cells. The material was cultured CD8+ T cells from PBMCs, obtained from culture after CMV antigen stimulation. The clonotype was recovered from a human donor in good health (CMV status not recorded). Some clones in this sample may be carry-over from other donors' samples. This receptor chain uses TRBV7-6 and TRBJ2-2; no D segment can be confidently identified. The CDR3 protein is CVSIALPGAKEELFF. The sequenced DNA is TGTGTCAGCATCGCGTTACCGGGCGCGAAAGAGGAGCTGTTTTTT. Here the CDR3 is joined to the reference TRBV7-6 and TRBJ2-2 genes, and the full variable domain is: GAGVSQSPRYKVTKRGQDVALRCDPISGHVSLYWYRQALGQGPEFLTYFNYEAQQDKSGLPNDRFSAERPEGSISTLTIQRTEQRDSAMYRCVSIALPGAKEELFFGEGSRLTVL.